The 2 T cell receptor beta chains below were found in one sample sequenced in a study of control samples from healthy donors and cancer patients. Profiling relied on immunoSEQ multiplex PCR, and the TCRdb table lists in-frame clones only, not all of them. The table shows about 180,000 clones, with around 90% occurring only once. Specimen: blood. These receptors all come from a woman between 45 and 65 years old in good health.

This chain uses TRBV6-5 with TRBJ2-7; a weak D match, TRBD2 (6 bases). Trimming removed 6 bases at V and 9 bases at J, with 18 bases between. The germline CDR1 and CDR2 sequences are MNHEY and SVGAGI. The CDR3 totals 13 residues. The CDR3 loop reads CASRAGLNKAQYF. The CDR3, as DNA: TGTGCCAGCAGGGCGGGACTCAACAAAGCGCAGTACTTC.

This chain joins TRBV6-5 and TRBJ1-4; D is unclear. The V end lost 4 bases, the J end lost 8 bases, and 5 bases lay between the germline ends. The CDR3 runs 11 residues. The V gene's germline CDR1 is MNHEY and CDR2 SVGAGI. The CDR3 is CASSSAEKLFF. The CDR3 region has the DNA TGTGCCAGCAGTTCCGCAGAAAAACTGTTTTTT.